This TCR beta chain was identified during a study of CD8 T cells in Susac syndrome. TCR beta sequencing covered blood CD8+ and CD4+ T cells. Negative isolation was used for CD8+ and CD4+ T cells and FACS enrichment for TEMRA cells. CDR3 size: 13 residues. The V and J ends lost 4 bases and 4 bases respectively, with 9 bases between them. The V gene's germline CDR1 is SGHRS and CDR2 YFSETQ. With random hexamers, reverse transcription was performed on about 0.5 to 1 ug of RNA. Across 54 Vbeta and 13 Jbeta, immunoSEQ multiplex PCR amplified TCR beta CDR3. TCRdb reprocessed the immunoSEQ multiplex PCR reads via MiXCR and lists one record per CDR3 protein. The sample has approximately 170,000 distinct CDR3 sequences; about 90% are singletons.

The sample comprised CD4+ T cells from PBMCs. This sequence originates from a human donor in good health. This chain connects TRBV5-1 to TRBJ1-5, with unresolved D. The CDR3 sequence: CASSANINQPQHF. The CDR3 coding sequence is TGCGCCAGCAGCGCGAACATAAATCAGCCCCAGCATTTT. The full variable domain, with the rest looked up from reference TRBV5-1 and TRBJ1-5, is KAGVTQTPRYLIKTRGQQVTLSCSPISGHRSVSWYQQTPGQGLQFLFEYFSETQRNKGNFPGRFSGRQFSNSRSEMNVSTLELGDSALYLCASSANINQPQHFGDGTRLSIL.